This TCR beta chain comes out of a study of shared clonotypes between healthy human individuals. Using ten immunoSEQ deep assay plates, investigators sequenced unsorted PBMC DNA. This table comes from immunoSEQ multiplex PCR, and its TCRdb copy is limited to in-frame clones, with some not included. The repertoire consists of approximately 500,000 clones, with approximately 80% occurring once and the leading ten covering about 11%. Trimming pared 5 bases from V and 7 bases from J, leaving 17 bases between. CDR1 and CDR2 (germline): MDHEN, SYDVKM. This CDR3 region has 14 residues. HIV-negative, healthy adults without recent acute infections or vaccinations were the donors.

V gene TRBV28 combines with J gene TRBJ1-2, with a possible D match to TRBD1 (5 bases). Specimen: PBMCs. The clonotype was recovered from a woman aged 40 to 50 in good health. Some clones in this sample may be carry-over from other donors' samples. The DNA for the CDR3 is TGTGCCAGCAGTCGGACGGACTACGGGGGTGGCTACACCTTC. This translates into CASSRTDYGGGYTF.